These 19 T cell receptor beta chains were all obtained from the same sample, sequenced in a study of shared clonotypes between healthy human individuals. The table came from immunoSEQ multiplex PCR; TCRdb's copy has only in-frame clones and leaves some out. This sample has about 2 million clones, with over 85% found just once. CD8 cells regarded as naive lacked CD45RO, were positively chosen for CCR7, and omitted terminally differentiated effector memory CD45RA+ cells. Source material: naive CD8+ T cells sorted from blood. The receptors were gathered from a man aged 18 to 29 in good health.

V and J are TRBV28 and TRBJ2-5; 9 nucleotides agree with TRBD1. V was clipped by 3 bases and J by 3 bases; unmatched bases: 8. Germline CDR1 MDHEN, CDR2 SYDVKM. The CDR3 extends over 16 amino acids. CDR3 nucleotide sequence: TGTGCCAGCAGTTTCGCAGACAGGGGGATTGAAGAGACCCAGTACTTC. Translating it yields CASSFADRGIEETQYF.

This clone was found once. The chain uses TRBV7-9 and TRBJ2-2; 7 nucleotides agree with TRBD1. Unmatched junction bases numbered 7, after V lost 1 base and J lost 5 bases. The CDR3 runs to 16 residues. Germline V CDR1 and CDR2: SEHNR, FQNEAQ (reference sequence). DNA of the CDR3: TGTGCCAGCAGCTTAGGCCGGGACAGTAAAACCGGGGAGCTGTTTTTT. Amino acids: CASSLGRDSKTGELFF.

V gene TRBV25-1 combines with J gene TRBJ2-7, with D possibly TRBD2 on 5 matching bases. The germline CDR1 and CDR2 sequences are MGHDK and SYGVNS. Trimming pared 4 bases from V and 3 bases from J, leaving 16 bases between. CDR3 length: 15 residues. CDR3 in DNA: TGTGCCAGCAGTGCAGACCGGGAAAGCGGCTACGAGCAGTACTTC. Its protein product is CASSADRESGYEQYF.

In its sample, this clone was seen once. At the DNA level, this CDR3 is encoded by other sequences in the same sample as well. J is TRBJ2-7 and V is TRBV19; maybe TRBD2 (6 bases). There are 12 residues in the CDR3. V was trimmed by 2 bases and J by 5 bases, leaving 7 bases between them. Germline CDR1 reads LNHDA; CDR2 reads SQIVND (reference sequence). This chain's CDR3 is CASSIPGDEQYF. The CDR3 DNA is TGTGCCAGTAGTATACCGGGGGACGAGCAGTACTTC.

This rearrangement joins TRBV27 to TRBJ2-3; possibly TRBD2 for D (5 bases). The germline V gene encodes CDR1 MNHEY and CDR2 SMNVEV (reference sequence). The germline V and J ends were trimmed by 5 bases and 5 bases, with 17 bases remaining between them. The CDR3 sequence is 15 residues long. CDR3 sequence reads: CASSPSPGLGDTQYF. For the CDR3, the DNA is TGTGCCAGCAGTCCAAGTCCGGGATTGGGAGATACGCAGTATTTT.

On this clone itself: Distinct nucleotide sequences in the sample also encode this CDR3. The chain uses TRBV7-9 and TRBJ1-5, with no clear D. CDR3 length: 12 amino acids. CDR1 SEHNR and CDR2 FQNEAQ come from the germline V gene (reference sequence). With 5 bases removed from V and 7 bases from J, the gap between germline ends came to 9 bases. For the CDR3, the DNA is TGTGCCAGCAGCCCTGGTAGCCAGCCCCAGCATTTT. It codes for CASSPGSQPQHF.

The genes are TRBV7-6 and TRBJ2-3; TRBD2 aligns across 7 bases. The V gene end was trimmed by 0 bases and the J gene end by 6 bases; junction bases not matched to a gene: 9. The CDR3 has 16 amino acids. Germline values: CDR1 SGHVS, CDR2 FNYEAQ. The CDR3 sequence is CASSLARGEGRDTQYF. DNA of the CDR3: TGTGCCAGCAGCTTAGCCCGGGGGGAGGGCCGGGATACGCAGTATTTT.

The chain employs TRBV27 and TRBJ1-5; D gene ambiguous. Trimming stripped 5 bases from V and 0 bases from J, with 11 bases between. The CDR3 loop spans 15 amino acids. Germline values: CDR1 MNHEY, CDR2 SMNVEV (reference sequence). CDR3 DNA sequence: TGTGCCAGCAGTCCCCTTTCAGGTAGCAATCAGCCCCAGCATTTT. Amino acid sequence: CASSPLSGSNQPQHF.

V gene TRBV9 combines with J gene TRBJ2-7, with 10 bases identical to TRBD2. The V gene's germline CDR1 is SGDLS and CDR2 YYNGEE. J gave up 0 bases and V 3 bases, and 6 bases lay outside the gene matches. The CDR3 loop spans 16 amino acids. CDR3 sequence (DNA): TGTGCCAGCAGCGCATCATCTAGCGGGAGCTCCTACGAGCAGTACTTC. Translated: CASSASSSGSSYEQYF. The entire variable domain, with the rest obtained from reference TRBV9 and TRBJ2-7, is as follows: DSGVTQTPKHLITATGQRVTLRCSPRSGDLSVYWYQQSLDQGLQFLIQYYNGEERAKGNILERFSAQQFPDLHSELNLSSLELGDSALYFCASSASSSGSSYEQYFGPGTRLTVT.

CDR3 loop: CASSPGQVWRETQYF. The CDR3 DNA is TGTGCCAGCAGCCCTGGACAGGTCTGGAGGGAGACCCAGTACTTC. The V call is TRBV9, the J call TRBJ2-5; 7 positions match TRBD1. Trimming at V came to 4 bases and at J to 5 bases, leaving 11 bases not matched to a gene. The germline gives CDR1 SGDLS, CDR2 YYNGEE. The CDR3 totals 15 residues.

Points on this clone: Other DNA variants within this sample encode the same CDR3. V and J are TRBV11-2 and TRBJ2-7, with TRBD2 identical over 13 bases. V dropped 4 bases and J dropped 3; count of bases not matched to a gene: 0. Germline V lookup: CDR1 SGHAT, CDR2 FQNNGV. CDR3 size: 14 residues. CDR3 amino acids: CASSWTSGSYEQYF. The CDR3, as DNA: TGTGCCAGCAGCTGGACTAGCGGGAGCTACGAGCAGTACTTC.

This clone was counted a single time. The genes are TRBV30 and TRBJ2-2; the D gene is possibly TRBD1 (5 bases). The CDR3 covers 13 residues. V was clipped by 7 bases and J by 2 bases, with 11 bases between them. CDR1 GTSNPN and CDR2 SVGIG come from the germline V gene (reference sequence). The CDR3 sequence is CASGQVNTGELFF. For the CDR3, the DNA is TGTGCCTCCGGACAAGTCAACACCGGGGAGCTGTTTTTT.

The rearrangement links TRBV9 to TRBJ2-3; 11 nucleotides match TRBD2. The V gene's germline CDR1 is SGDLS and CDR2 YYNGEE. The CDR3 sequence is 16 residues long. V gave up 4 bases and J gave up 2 bases; unmatched junction bases: 6. This CDR3 reads CASSFETSGDTDTQYF. The CDR3 coding sequence is TGTGCCAGCAGCTTCGAGACTAGCGGGGACACAGATACGCAGTATTTT.

In this sample, this clone turned up a few times. Other DNA sequences in this specimen translate into the identical CDR3. This chain connects TRBV9 to TRBJ2-4; D call uncertain. The CDR3 covers 12 residues. Germline CDR1 and CDR2: SGDLS and YYNGEE. The V end lost 3 bases, the J end lost 2 bases, and 3 bases lay between the germline ends. The CDR3 DNA reads TGTGCCAGCAGCGGTTCCAAAAACATTCAGTACTTC. It translates to CASSGSKNIQYF.

In the case of this clone: The same CDR3 can be traced to other DNA sequences in this sample. J is TRBJ2-7 and V is TRBV27; 8 nucleotides agree with TRBD2. The CDR3 has 15 amino acids. The J segment lost 2 bases and the V segment lost 5 bases, leaving 8 bases of the junction unmatched. CDR1 and CDR2 from the germline V gene are MNHEY and SMNVEV (reference sequence). The CDR3 coding sequence is TGTGCCAGCAGTCCCACCAGCGGGAGAACCTACGAGCAGTACTTC. It is translated as CASSPTSGRTYEQYF.

The rearrangement uses TRBV10-3 and TRBJ1-5, with 11 bases lining up with TRBD1. Germline-derived CDR1 and CDR2 are ENHRY and SYGVKD. V shed 1 base, J shed 3 bases, and the junction held 5 bases outside the gene matches. The CDR3 totals 17 residues. The CDR3 DNA reads as TGTGCCATCAGTGAGTTCAACGGACAGGGGGCCAATCAGCCCCAGCATTTT. Translating gives CAISEFNGQGANQPQHF.

The sample holds a few counts of this clone. This same CDR3 is encoded by further DNA sequences in the sample. The genes are TRBV7-9 and TRBJ2-2; D gene uncertain. V lost 1 base and J 6 bases, leaving 3 bases between the germline ends. The CDR3 totals 12 residues. Germline V lookup: CDR1 SEHNR, CDR2 FQNEAQ (reference sequence). CDR3 coding DNA: TGTGCCAGCAGCTTAGGCGCCGGGGAGCTGTTTTTT. This sequence encodes CASSLGAGELFF.

This chain connects TRBV4-3 to TRBJ2-3, with unresolved D. The V and J ends lost 0 bases and 3 bases respectively, with 10 bases between them. This CDR3 spans 15 amino acids. CDR1 is LGHNA, CDR2 YSLEER, per germline. The CDR3 sequence is CASSQDVAATDTQYF. The CDR3 DNA follows: TGCGCCAGCAGCCAAGATGTCGCTGCTACAGATACGCAGTATTTT.

Details on this clone: This sample also contains other DNA sequences that code for the same CDR3. This chain links TRBV6-5 with TRBJ2-2; D is unresolved. The ends were cut back, 0 bases at V and 2 bases at J, with 1 base in the middle. The germline V gene encodes CDR1 MNHEY and CDR2 SVGAGI. The CDR3 has 13 residues. Here the CDR3 reads CASSYSNTGELFF. In nucleotides, the CDR3 is TGTGCCAGCAGTTACTCCAACACCGGGGAGCTGTTTTTT.